This T cell receptor (beta chain) originates from a study of vaccination effects on CD4 cells after COVID-19. To note about this clone: Its matching antigen is unknown.

Germline lookup yields CDR1 SGHAT and CDR2 FQNNGV. This CDR3 is built from 13 residues. Trimming removed 4 bases at V and 11 bases at J, with 15 bases between. TCRdb's copy holds only in-frame clones and misses some; the assay was immunoSEQ multiplex PCR. Here the sample spans roughly 41,000 clones, approximately 68% being singletons. Overall study results and limits: Late post-vaccination samples showed marked contraction of infection- and vaccine-induced clones.

Prior to sequencing, the ViraFEST assay stimulated PBMC with viral peptide pools, which expanded the antigen-specific CD4+ T cells. Following a roughly 10-day culture, CD4+ T cells were purified. Testing of the vaccine recipients showed negative nucleocapsid antibodies and no prior SARS-CoV-2 infection. The specimen was CD4+ T cells from PBMCs cultured with HCoV-OC43 spike peptides, collected before COVID-19 vaccination. The subset here: HCoV-OC43 spike overlapping peptide pool stimulation. The sequence was collected from a human donor who received a COVID-19 vaccine. The chain carries TRBV11-2 and TRBJ2-1; D is perhaps TRBD2 (6 bases). The CDR3 DNA reads TGTGCCAGCAGCTCCGCAGTCGGGAGAAAGCAGTTCTTC. This sequence encodes CASSSAVGRKQFF.